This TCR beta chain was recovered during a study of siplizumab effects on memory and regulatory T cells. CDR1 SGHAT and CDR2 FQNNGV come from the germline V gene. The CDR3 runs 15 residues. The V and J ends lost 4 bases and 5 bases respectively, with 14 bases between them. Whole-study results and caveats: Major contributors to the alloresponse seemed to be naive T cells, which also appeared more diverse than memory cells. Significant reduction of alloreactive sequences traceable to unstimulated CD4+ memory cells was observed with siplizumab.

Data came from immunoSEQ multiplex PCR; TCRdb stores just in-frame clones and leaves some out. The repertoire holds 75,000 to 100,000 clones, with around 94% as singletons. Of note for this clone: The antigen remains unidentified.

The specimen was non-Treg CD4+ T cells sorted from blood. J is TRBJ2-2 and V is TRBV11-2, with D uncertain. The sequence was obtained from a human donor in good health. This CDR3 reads CASSSRLLTTGELFF. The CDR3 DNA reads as TGTGCCAGCAGCTCCAGACTCCTTACGACCGGGGAGCTGTTTTTT.